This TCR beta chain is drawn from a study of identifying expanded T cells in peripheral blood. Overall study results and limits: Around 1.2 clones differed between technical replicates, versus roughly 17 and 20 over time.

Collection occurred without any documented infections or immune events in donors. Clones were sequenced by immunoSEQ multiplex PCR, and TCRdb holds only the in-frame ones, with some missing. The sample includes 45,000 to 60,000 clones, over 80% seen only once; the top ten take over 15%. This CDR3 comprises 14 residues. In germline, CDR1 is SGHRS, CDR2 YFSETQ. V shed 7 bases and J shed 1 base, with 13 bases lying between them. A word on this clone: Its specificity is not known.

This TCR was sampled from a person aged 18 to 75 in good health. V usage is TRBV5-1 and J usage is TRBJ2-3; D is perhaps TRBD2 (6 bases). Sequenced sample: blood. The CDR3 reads CASQRSSGTDTQYF. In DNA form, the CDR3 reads TGCGCCAGCCAAAGGTCTAGCGGCACAGATACGCAGTATTTT.